Presented here are 23 T cell receptor beta chains from one specimen sequenced in a study of cytomegalovirus exposure and HLA in healthy donors. The PCR contained 60 Vbeta and 13 Jbeta primers. Generated by immunoSEQ multiplex PCR, the TCRdb table keeps only in-frame clones and is missing some. The sample lists under 200,000 clones, about four fifths occurring once. The sequenced sample consisted of PBMCs. These TCRs come from a woman aged 45-59 years in good health and CMV-seropositive.

The chain couples TRBV28 to TRBJ1-2; TRBD1 agrees at 8 bases. CDR3 length: 14 amino acids. The germline gives CDR1 MDHEN, CDR2 SYDVKM. J gave up 5 bases and V 6 bases, and 8 bases lay outside the gene matches. In nucleotides, the CDR3 is TGTGCCAGCAGGGACCGGGACAGGAAGTATGGCTACACCTTC. This gives the protein CASRDRDRKYGYTF.

This chain connects TRBV29-1 to TRBJ1-2, with TRBD1 matching over 7 bases. Per the germline V gene, CDR1 is SQVTM and CDR2 is ANQGSEA. V lost 3 bases, J lost 3 bases, and 1 base stayed unmatched. The CDR3 has 12 amino acids. In nucleotides, the CDR3 is TGCAGCGTTGACAGGGGGGACTATGGCTACACCTTC. This encodes CSVDRGDYGYTF.

The V gene is TRBV19, the J gene TRBJ2-1, with 7 nucleotides matching TRBD2. In germline, CDR1 is LNHDA, CDR2 SQIVND (reference sequence). The length of the CDR3 is 21 residues. CDR3 loop: CHRVWIHRRWRERISYNEQFF. As DNA, the CDR3 is TGTCACCGTGTATGGATCCACCGTAGGTGGCGGGAGAGAATATCCTACAATGAGCAGTTCTTC.

The table lists this clone with a count of one. J is TRBJ2-2 and V is TRBV28, with D perhaps TRBD1 (7 bases). V was cut by 5 bases and J by 7 bases, with 20 bases left in between. Germline V gene lookup returns CDR1 MDHEN and CDR2 SYDVKM. This CDR3 is built from 16 residues. CDR3 bases: TGTGCCAGCAGTCCCCTGAGGAGGGGGCATAGCGGGGAGCTGTTTTTT. It is translated as CASSPLRRGHSGELFF. Variable domain in full (rest from reference TRBV28 and TRBJ2-2): DVKVTQSSRYLVKRTGEKVFLECVQDMDHENMFWYRQDPGLGLRLIYFSYDVKMKEKGDIPEGYSVSREKKERFSLILESASTNQTSMYLCASSPLRRGHSGELFFGEGSRLTVL.

J is TRBJ2-5 and V is TRBV7-2, with no clear D. The V end lost 5 bases, the J end lost 5 bases, and 12 bases lay between the germline ends. The germline V gene has CDR1 SGHTA and CDR2 FQGNSA. The CDR3 extends over 13 amino acids. The CDR3 region is CASSQPPRETQYF. As DNA, the CDR3 is TGTGCCAGCAGCCAACCCCCCCGGGAGACCCAGTACTTC.

The chain joins TRBV7-2 to TRBJ1-5; D is uncertain. This CDR3 region has 13 residues. In germline, CDR1 is SGHTA, CDR2 FQGNSA. Trimming shortened V by 1 base and J by 7 bases, and 8 bases separated the two germline ends. The CDR3 spells CASSLGPGQPQHF. In DNA form, the CDR3 reads TGTGCCAGCAGCTTAGGTCCTGGCCAGCCCCAGCATTTT.

The chain has TRBV6-1 and TRBJ1-5; D not resolved. Trimming left V 4 bases short and J 0 bases short, with 16 bases between. Germline V gene lookup returns CDR1 MNHNS and CDR2 SASEGT. This CDR3 spans 17 amino acids. The CDR3 region is CASSGLNRGYSNQPQHF. CDR3 nucleotide sequence: TGTGCCAGCAGTGGCCTGAACCGGGGTTATAGCAATCAGCCCCAGCATTTT.

V is TRBV27 and J is TRBJ2-7; TRBD2 matches 10 bases. Looked up from germline, CDR1 is MNHEY and CDR2 is SMNVEV (reference sequence). CDR3 size: 15 residues. V shed 5 bases and J 2 bases; nucleotides not matched to a gene: 6. The CDR3 loop reads CASSTASGSPYEQYF. CDR3 in DNA: TGTGCCAGCAGTACGGCTAGCGGGAGTCCCTACGAGCAGTACTTC.

V gene TRBV30 combines with J gene TRBJ1-2; D unresolved. Germline V gene data show CDR1 as GTSNPN and CDR2 as SVGIG (reference sequence). V was shortened by 0 bases and J by 4 bases, with 9 bases between the two germline ends. This CDR3 is built from 13 residues. CDR3 bases: TGTGCCTGGAGTGTTTCCTCGTTCTATGGCTACACCTTC. It yields the protein CAWSVSSFYGYTF.

This clone was counted between two and nine times. V gene TRBV7-2 combines with J gene TRBJ2-5, with D perhaps matching TRBD2 (5 bases). V was clipped by 5 bases and J by 5 bases, with 9 bases between them. Looked up from germline, CDR1 is SGHTA and CDR2 is FQGNSA. The CDR3 contains 12 residues. The CDR3 region is CASSPWRETQYF. In DNA, the CDR3 is TGTGCCAGCAGCCCTTGGAGGGAGACCCAGTACTTC. The full variable domain, with the rest looked up from reference TRBV7-2 and TRBJ2-5, is GAGVSQSPSNKVTEKGKDVELRCDPISGHTALYWYRQSLGQGLEFLIYFQGNSAPDKSGLPSDRFSAERTGGSVSTLTIQRTQQEDSAVYLCASSPWRETQYFGPGTRLLVL.

CDR3 loop: CASSPLGGLGGYTF. Written as DNA, the CDR3 is TGCGCCAGCAGCCCGCTAGGAGGGTTGGGTGGCTACACCTTC. The V call is TRBV4-1, the J call TRBJ1-2; the D is unclear. The V end was cut by 4 bases, the J end by 7 bases, with 16 bases between. CDR3 length: 14 amino acids. The germline CDR1 and CDR2 sequences are MGHRA and YSYEKL.

The rearrangement joins TRBV4-3 to TRBJ2-7; TRBD2 might be the D (5 bases). Germline CDR1 is LGHNA and CDR2 is YSLEER. This CDR3 comprises 15 residues. Between the trimmed V and J ends, which lost 1 base and 5 bases, there was a span of 15 bases. The CDR3: CASSQGPASKHEQYF. The CDR3 coding sequence is TGCGCCAGCAGCCAAGGGCCGGCTAGCAAACACGAGCAGTACTTC.

The chain uses TRBV5-1 and TRBJ1-1; D gene uncertain. This CDR3 is built from 16 residues. V shed 3 bases and J shed 4 bases, with 19 bases lying between them. CDR1 and CDR2 (germline): SGHRS, YFSETQ. The CDR3 loop reads CASSWEGGKVGTEAFF. As DNA, the CDR3 is TGCGCCAGCAGCTGGGAAGGCGGGAAGGTGGGCACTGAAGCTTTCTTT.

This chain uses TRBV5-6 with TRBJ1-1; perhaps TRBD1 as D (5 bases). V shed 2 bases and J shed 10 bases, with 15 bases lying between them. The CDR3 has 13 residues. Germline CDR1 SGHDT, CDR2 YYEEEE. This CDR3 reads CASSFLGGMVAFF. The CDR3 bases are TGTGCCAGCAGCTTCCTGGGGGGAATGGTAGCTTTCTTT. The complete variable domain, with remaining parts taken from reference TRBV5-6 and TRBJ1-1, reads DAGVTQSPTHLIKTRGQQVTLRCSPKSGHDTVSWYQQALGQGPQFIFQYYEEEERQRGNFPDRFSGHQFPNYSSELNVNALLLGDSALYLCASSFLGGMVAFFGQGTRLTVV.

The rearrangement joins TRBV4-2 to TRBJ2-1, with 7 positions matching TRBD1. V was pared by 4 bases and J by 3 bases, with 3 bases of the junction left unmatched. Germline assignment: CDR1 LGHNA and CDR2 YNFKEQ. The CDR3 totals 14 residues. CDR3: CASSPGQSYNEQFF. CDR3 DNA: TGTGCCAGCAGCCCGGGACAGAGCTACAATGAGCAGTTCTTC.

The chain recombines TRBV28 with TRBJ2-7; D may be TRBD1 (6 bases). V lost 10 bases, J lost 2 bases, and 9 bases lay in between. This CDR3 has 11 amino acids. CDR1 is MDHEN and CDR2 is SYDVKM in the germline V gene. CDR3 in amino acids: CATGQTYEQYF. CDR3 DNA: TGTGCCACTGGACAGACCTACGAGCAGTACTTC.

The chain employs TRBV5-6 and TRBJ2-4, with no clear D. Germline-derived CDR1 and CDR2 are SGHDT and YYEEEE. CDR3 length equals 17 residues. V was cut by 0 bases and J by 0 bases, with 13 bases left in between. The DNA of the CDR3 is TGTGCCAGCAGCTTGGGTCGCGGCCGTCTAGCCAAAAACATTCAGTACTTC. It encodes CASSLGRGRLAKNIQYF.

The chain employs TRBV19 and TRBJ2-1; 11 bases align to TRBD2. There are 15 residues in the CDR3. In germline, CDR1 is LNHDA, CDR2 SQIVND (reference sequence). V shed 4 bases, J shed 6 bases, and the junction held 5 bases outside the gene matches. CDR3 loop: CASSRIAGGTNEQFF. For the CDR3, the DNA is TGTGCCAGTAGTAGAATAGCGGGGGGGACCAATGAGCAGTTCTTC.

The V call is TRBV5-1, the J call TRBJ2-1, with TRBD2 matching over 9 bases. This CDR3 has 14 amino acids. CDR1 SGHRS and CDR2 YFSETQ come from the germline V gene. The trim removed 5 bases at V and 3 bases at J, leaving 3 bases unmatched. This chain's CDR3 is CASRAGGDYNEQFF. The CDR3 DNA sequence: TGCGCCAGCAGGGCGGGAGGGGACTACAATGAGCAGTTCTTC.

This clone was observed a few times. The chain combines TRBV5-1 with TRBJ1-3; D perhaps matches TRBD1 (6 bases). The CDR3 sequence is 16 residues long. Trimming took off 2 bases at V and 4 bases at J, with 16 bases between the two ends. Germline assignment: CDR1 SGHRS and CDR2 YFSETQ. Here the CDR3 DNA reads TGCGCCAGCAGCTTTCAACCGGGACATACCGGAAACACCATATATTTT. Its translation: CASSFQPGHTGNTIYF.

The chain employs TRBV19 and TRBJ2-1; 8 bases align to TRBD2. The germline CDR1 and CDR2 sequences are LNHDA and SQIVND (reference sequence). V shed 1 base, J shed 8 bases, and the junction held 7 bases outside the gene matches. The CDR3 extends over 15 amino acids. Here the CDR3 reads CASSIVSGRGHEQFF. The CDR3 nucleotides are TGTGCCAGTAGTATAGTCAGCGGGAGAGGTCATGAGCAGTTCTTC.

The chain combines TRBV6-4 with TRBJ1-2, with D hard to call. The CDR3 length is 14 residues. CDR1 MRHNA and CDR2 SNTAGT come from the germline V gene. V lost 5 bases to trimming and J lost 0 bases, with 10 bases between them. CDR3 DNA: TGTGCCAGCAGTCCCGGTCTAGCTAACTATGGCTACACCTTC. Protein product: CASSPGLANYGYTF.

As concerns this clone: Other DNA sequences in the same sample also yield this CDR3. J is TRBJ1-1 and V is TRBV29-1, with D perhaps TRBD1 (6 bases). Germline CDR1 and CDR2: SQVTM and ANQGSEA. V shed 5 bases and J shed 5 bases, with 9 bases lying between them. This CDR3 has 11 residues. In DNA, the CDR3 is TGCAGCGTTTCCCAGGGGACTGAAGCTTTCTTT. Translating gives CSVSQGTEAFF.